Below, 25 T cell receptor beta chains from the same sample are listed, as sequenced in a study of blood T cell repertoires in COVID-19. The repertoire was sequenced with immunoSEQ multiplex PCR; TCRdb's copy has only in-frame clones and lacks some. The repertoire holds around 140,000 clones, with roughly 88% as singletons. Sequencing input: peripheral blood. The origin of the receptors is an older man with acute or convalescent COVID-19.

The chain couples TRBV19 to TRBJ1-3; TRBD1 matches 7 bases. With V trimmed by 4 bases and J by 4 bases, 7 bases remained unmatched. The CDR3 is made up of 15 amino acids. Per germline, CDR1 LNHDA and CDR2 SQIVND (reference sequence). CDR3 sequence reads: CASSSGTAPGNTIYF. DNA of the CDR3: TGTGCCAGTAGTAGCGGGACAGCTCCCGGAAACACCATATATTTT.

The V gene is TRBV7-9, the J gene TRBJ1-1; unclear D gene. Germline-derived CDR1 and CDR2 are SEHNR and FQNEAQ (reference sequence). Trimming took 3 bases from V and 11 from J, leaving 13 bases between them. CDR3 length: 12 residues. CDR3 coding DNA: TGTGCCAGCAGCTTCGGCGGGGAGTCCGCTTTCTTT. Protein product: CASSFGGESAFF.

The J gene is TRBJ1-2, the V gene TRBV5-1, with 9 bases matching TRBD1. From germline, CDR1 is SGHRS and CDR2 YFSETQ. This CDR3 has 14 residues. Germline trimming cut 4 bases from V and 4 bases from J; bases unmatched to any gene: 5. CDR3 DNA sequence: TGCGCCAGCAGCCGTGGACAGGGGACCTATGGCTACACCTTC. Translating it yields CASSRGQGTYGYTF.

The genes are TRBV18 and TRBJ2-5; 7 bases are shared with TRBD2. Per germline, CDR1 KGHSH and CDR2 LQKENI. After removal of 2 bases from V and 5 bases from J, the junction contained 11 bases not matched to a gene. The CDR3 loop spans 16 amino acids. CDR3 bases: TGTGCCAGCTCACCAAGAAGGGACCCCGGGGGGGAGACCCAGTACTTC. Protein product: CASSPRRDPGGETQYF.

The CDR3 here is CAWSLNSNSNEKLFF. CDR3 coding DNA: TGTGCCTGGAGTCTAAACAGCAACTCTAATGAAAAACTGTTTTTT. The gene calls are TRBV30 and TRBJ1-4; D unclear. V lost 2 bases and J 3 bases, leaving 13 bases between the germline ends. Germline values: CDR1 GTSNPN, CDR2 SVGIG (reference sequence). The CDR3 contains 15 residues.

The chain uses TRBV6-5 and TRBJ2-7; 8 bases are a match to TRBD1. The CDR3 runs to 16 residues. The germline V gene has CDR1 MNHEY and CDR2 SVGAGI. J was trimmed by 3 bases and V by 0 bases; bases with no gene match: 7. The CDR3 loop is CASSYSGQGAVYEQYF. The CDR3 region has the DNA TGTGCCAGCAGTTACTCGGGGCAGGGGGCTGTCTACGAGCAGTACTTC.

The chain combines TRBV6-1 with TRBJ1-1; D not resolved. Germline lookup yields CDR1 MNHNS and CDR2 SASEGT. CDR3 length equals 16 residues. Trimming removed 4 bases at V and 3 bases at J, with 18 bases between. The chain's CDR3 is CASSASPLGRDTEAFF. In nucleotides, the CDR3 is TGTGCCAGCAGTGCTTCCCCACTAGGGCGGGACACTGAAGCTTTCTTT.

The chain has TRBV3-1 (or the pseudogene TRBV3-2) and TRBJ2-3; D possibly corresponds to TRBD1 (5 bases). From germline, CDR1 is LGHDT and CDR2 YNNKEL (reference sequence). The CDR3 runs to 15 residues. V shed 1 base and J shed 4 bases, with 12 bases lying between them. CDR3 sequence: CASSQGPGAADTQYF. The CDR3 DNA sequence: TGTGCCAGCAGCCAAGGTCCTGGGGCGGCAGATACGCAGTATTTT.

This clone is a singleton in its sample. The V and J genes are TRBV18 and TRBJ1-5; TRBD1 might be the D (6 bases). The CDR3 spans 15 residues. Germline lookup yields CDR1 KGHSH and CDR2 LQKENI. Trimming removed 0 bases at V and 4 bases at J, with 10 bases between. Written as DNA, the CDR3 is TGTGCCAGCTCACCACCGGGAGGGGGAAATCAGCCCCAGCATTTT. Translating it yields CASSPPGGGNQPQHF.

CDR3 region: CASSRGQGTGNTIYF. CDR3 coding DNA: TGTGCCAGCAGCCGAGGACAGGGGACTGGAAACACCATATATTTT. This chain links TRBV6-5 with TRBJ1-3, with 9 bases aligning to TRBD1. V gave up 6 bases and J gave up 2 bases; unmatched junction bases: 5. Germline assignment: CDR1 MNHEY and CDR2 SVGAGI. The length of the CDR3 is 15 residues.

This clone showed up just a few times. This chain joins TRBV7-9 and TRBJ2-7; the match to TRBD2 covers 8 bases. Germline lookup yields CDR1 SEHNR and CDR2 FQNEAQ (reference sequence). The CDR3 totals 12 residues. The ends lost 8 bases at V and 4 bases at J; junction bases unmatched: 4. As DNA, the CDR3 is TGTGCCAGCGGCGGGAGGTCTTACGAGCAGTACTTC. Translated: CASGGRSYEQYF.

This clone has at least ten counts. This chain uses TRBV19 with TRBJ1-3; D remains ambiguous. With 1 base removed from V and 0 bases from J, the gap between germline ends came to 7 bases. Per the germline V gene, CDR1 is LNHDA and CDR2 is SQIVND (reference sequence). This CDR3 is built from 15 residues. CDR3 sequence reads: CASSIGPFSGNTIYF. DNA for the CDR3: TGTGCCAGTAGTATAGGTCCTTTCTCTGGAAACACCATATATTTT.

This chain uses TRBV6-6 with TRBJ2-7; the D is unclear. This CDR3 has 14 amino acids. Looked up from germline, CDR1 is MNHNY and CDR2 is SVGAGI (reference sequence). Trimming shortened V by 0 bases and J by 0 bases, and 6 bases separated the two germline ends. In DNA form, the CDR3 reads TGTGCCAGCAGTTACTCGGGCAGCTCCTACGAGCAGTACTTC. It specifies CASSYSGSSYEQYF.

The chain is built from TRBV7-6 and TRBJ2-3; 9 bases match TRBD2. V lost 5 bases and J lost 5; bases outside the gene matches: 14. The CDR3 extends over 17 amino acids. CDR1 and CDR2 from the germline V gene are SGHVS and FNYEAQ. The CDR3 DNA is TGTGCCAGCAGCCCCCGGGCGGGCGGGGGGGCTATAGATACGCAGTATTTT. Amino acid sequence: CASSPRAGGGAIDTQYF.

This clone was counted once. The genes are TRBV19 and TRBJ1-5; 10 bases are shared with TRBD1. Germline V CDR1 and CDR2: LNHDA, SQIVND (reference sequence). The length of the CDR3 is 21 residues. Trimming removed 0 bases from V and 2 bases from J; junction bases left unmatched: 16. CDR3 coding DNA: TGTGCCAGTAGTATAGATCTAGGGAACGGGACAGGGGAATCGGGCAATCAGCCCCAGCATTTT. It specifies CASSIDLGNGTGESGNQPQHF.

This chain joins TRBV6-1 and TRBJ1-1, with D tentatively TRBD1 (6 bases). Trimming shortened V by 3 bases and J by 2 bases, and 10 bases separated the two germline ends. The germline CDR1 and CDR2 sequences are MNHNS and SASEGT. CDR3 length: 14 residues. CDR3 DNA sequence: TGTGCCAGCAGTGACAGGGGACATAACACTGAAGCTTTCTTT. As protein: CASSDRGHNTEAFF.

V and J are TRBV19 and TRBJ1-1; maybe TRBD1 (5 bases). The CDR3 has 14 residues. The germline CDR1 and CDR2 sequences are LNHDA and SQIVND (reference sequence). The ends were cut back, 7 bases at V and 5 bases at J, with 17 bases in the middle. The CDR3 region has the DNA TGTGCCAGTATTTTTCGGGCAGGGCGTACTGAAGCTTTCTTT. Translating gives CASIFRAGRTEAFF.

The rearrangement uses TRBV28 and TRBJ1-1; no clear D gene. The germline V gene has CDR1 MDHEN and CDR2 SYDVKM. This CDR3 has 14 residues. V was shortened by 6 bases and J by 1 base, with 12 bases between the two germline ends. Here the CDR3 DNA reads TGTGCCAGCAGGTTTCCCGGGGAGAACACTGAAGCTTTCTTT. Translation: CASRFPGENTEAFF.

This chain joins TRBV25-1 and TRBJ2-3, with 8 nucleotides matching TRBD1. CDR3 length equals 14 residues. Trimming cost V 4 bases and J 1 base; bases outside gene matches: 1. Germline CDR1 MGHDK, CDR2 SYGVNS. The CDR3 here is CASSAGGRTDTQYF. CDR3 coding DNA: TGTGCCAGCAGTGCAGGGGGCCGCACAGATACGCAGTATTTT.

The CDR3 here is CASSDSTTGTSGRYNEQFF. CDR3 coding DNA: TGTGCCAGCAGTGACTCGACGACAGGCACTAGCGGGAGATACAATGAGCAGTTCTTC. The chain has TRBV6-4 and TRBJ2-1; 11 bases map to TRBD2. Germline CDR1 MRHNA, CDR2 SNTAGT. The CDR3 runs to 19 residues. J lost 4 bases, V lost 0 bases, and 11 bases had no gene match.

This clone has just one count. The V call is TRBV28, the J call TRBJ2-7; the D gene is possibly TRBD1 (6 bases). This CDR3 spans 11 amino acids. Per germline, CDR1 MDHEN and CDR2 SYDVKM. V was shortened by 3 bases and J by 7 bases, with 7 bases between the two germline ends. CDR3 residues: CASSFGTEQYF. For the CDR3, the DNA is TGTGCCAGCAGTTTCGGGACAGAGCAGTACTTC.

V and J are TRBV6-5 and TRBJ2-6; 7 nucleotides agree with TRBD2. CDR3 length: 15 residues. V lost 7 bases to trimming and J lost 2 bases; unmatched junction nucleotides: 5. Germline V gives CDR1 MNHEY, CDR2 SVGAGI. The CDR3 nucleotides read TGTGCCAGCACCTCCCGGGGGGCTGGGGCCAACGTCCTGACTTTC. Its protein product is CASTSRGAGANVLTF.

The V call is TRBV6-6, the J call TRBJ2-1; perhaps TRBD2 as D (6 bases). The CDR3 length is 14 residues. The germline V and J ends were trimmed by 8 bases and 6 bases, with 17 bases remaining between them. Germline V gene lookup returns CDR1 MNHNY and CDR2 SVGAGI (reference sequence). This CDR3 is CASVARLASNEQFF. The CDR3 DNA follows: TGTGCCAGCGTCGCGAGGCTAGCGTCCAATGAGCAGTTCTTC.

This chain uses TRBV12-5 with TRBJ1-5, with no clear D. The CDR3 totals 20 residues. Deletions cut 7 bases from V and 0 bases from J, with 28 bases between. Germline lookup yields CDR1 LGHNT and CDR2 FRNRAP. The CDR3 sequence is CASAPAVKDRTGHSNQPQHF. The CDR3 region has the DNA TGTGCTAGTGCCCCCGCTGTTAAGGATCGAACGGGTCATAGCAATCAGCCCCAGCATTTT.

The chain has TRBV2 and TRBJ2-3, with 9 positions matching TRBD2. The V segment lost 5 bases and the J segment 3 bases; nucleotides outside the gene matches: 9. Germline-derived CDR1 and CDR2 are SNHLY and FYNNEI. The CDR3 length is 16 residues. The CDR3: CASSFRSGSGTDTQYF. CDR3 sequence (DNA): TGTGCCAGCAGTTTCCGTAGCGGGAGTGGGACAGATACGCAGTATTTT.